A selection of T cell receptor beta chains follows, all from one sample in a study of cytomegalovirus exposure and HLA in healthy donors. TCRdb's copy holds only in-frame clones and misses some; the assay was immunoSEQ multiplex PCR. The sample has about 110,000 clones, under 85% seen once. Sequenced material: PBMCs. These receptors all stem from a woman aged 45-65 years in good health and CMV-seropositive. CDR3s include the opening cysteine and the closing phenylalanine or tryptophan. The D gene is left open where the match is weak. Only some rows state a clone size, as once, few, many or a class for expanded clones.

J gene | V gene | D gene | clone size | CDR3 DNA | CDR3 protein
TRBJ2-3 | TRBV9 | - | few | TGTGCCAGCAGCGTAGATTGGGGCGGCACAGATACGCAGTATTTT | CASSVDWGGTDTQYF
TRBJ2-3 | TRBV27 | TRBD1 | - | TGTGCCAGCAGTTCCCTAACAGTGGGACAGGGCTTAGATACGCAGTATTTT | CASSSLTVGQGLDTQYF
TRBJ2-1 | TRBV19 | TRBD1 | once | TGTGCCAGTAGCCGGACAGGGGGCTCCTACAATGAGGCGTTCTTC | CASSRTGGSYNEAFF
TRBJ2-3 | TRBV2 | TRBD2 | once | TGTGCCAGCAGTGGGACTAGCGGGAGGTCAGATACGCAGTATTTT | CASSGTSGRSDTQYF
TRBJ2-1 | TRBV11-3 | - | - | TGTGCCAGCAGCTTAGGACTCCACCCTTCTGATGAGCAGTTCTTC | CASSLGLHPSDEQFF
TRBJ2-1 | TRBV7-2 | - | - | TGTGCCAGCAGCTCCCGGGGCGGGACAGCCTACAATGAGCAGTTCTTC | CASSSRGGTAYNEQFF
TRBJ2-3 | TRBV18 | TRBD1 | few | TGTGCCAGCTCACCGGGACAGGGGGATACTACGCAGTATTTT | CASSPGQGDTTQYF
TRBJ2-1 | TRBV7-6 | - | - | TGTGCCAGCAGCTTAGGGGCCGATGAGCAGTTCTTC | CASSLGADEQFF
TRBJ2-7 | TRBV19 | - | - | TGTGCCAGTAGTATTCAGGACAGCTACGAGCAGTACTTC | CASSIQDSYEQYF
TRBJ2-5 | TRBV18 | TRBD2 | - | TGTGCCAGCTCCTCGGGAGGTGCGGAGACCCAGTACTTC | CASSSGGAETQYF
TRBJ1-2 | TRBV9 | - | - | TGTGCCAGCAGCGTAGTTGGAGACTATGGCTACACCTTC | CASSVVGDYGYTF
TRBJ2-2 | TRBV18 | TRBD1 | - | TGTGCCAGCTCACCACCGACAGGGGTTGGAACCGGGGAGCTGTTTTTT | CASSPPTGVGTGELFF
TRBJ1-2 | TRBV6-6 | - | - | TGTGCCAGCAGTTACTCTACGAGGGGGTACGGCTACACCTTC | CASSYSTRGYGYTF
TRBJ1-1 | TRBV2 | TRBD1 | - | TGTGCCAGCGTCTTGATCGGGACAGGGGATGAAGCTTTCTTT | CASVLIGTGDEAFF
TRBJ1-2 | TRBV27 | - | few | TGTGCCAGCGGTAGGGGGGGGAACTATGGCTACACCTTC | CASGRGGNYGYTF
TRBJ2-3 | TRBV5-4 | TRBD2 | - | TGTGCCAGCAGCTTATGGGAGGGCCCAGCTAGCACAGATACGCAGTATTTT | CASSLWEGPASTDTQYF
TRBJ2-1 | TRBV7-9 | - | once | TGTGCCAGCAGTTCTGGGAGCTACAATGAGCAGTTCTTC | CASSSGSYNEQFF
TRBJ2-3 | TRBV7-7 | TRBD2 | - | TGTGCTAGCAGCGCTATAGCGGGGGGGCGGGTGGATACGCAGTATTTT | CASSAIAGGRVDTQYF
TRBJ1-6 | TRBV5-8 | TRBD1 | - | TGTGCCAGCAGCTTGTTGGGACAGGGAGGTTCACCCCTCCACTTT | CASSLLGQGGSPLHF
TRBJ2-5 | TRBV5-1 | TRBD2 | once | TGCGCCAGCAGCCTTAGCGGGAGTGAGACCCAGTACTTC | CASSLSGSETQYF
TRBJ1-2 | TRBV19 | TRBD1 | - | TGTGCCAGTAGTATAGGGGGGACAGTCCCTGGCCGCGGCTACACCTTC | CASSIGGTVPGRGYTF
TRBJ2-1 | TRBV5-3 | TRBD2 | - | TGTGCCAGAAGCCCCCCAGCGGGAGGCCATGAGCAGTTCTTC | CARSPPAGGHEQFF
TRBJ2-7 | TRBV13 | - | - | TGTGCCAGCAGCTTCGAGGGCGAGACCTACGAGCAGTACTTC | CASSFEGETYEQYF
TRBJ2-2 | TRBV14 | TRBD2 | - | TGTGCCAGCAGCCCTAGCGGAGTCGTGGGCGGGGAGCTGTTTTTT | CASSPSGVVGGELFF
TRBJ2-1 | TRBV11-2 | TRBD2 | - | TGTGCCAGCAGCTTGGGGACTAATACCTACAATGAGCAGTTCTTC | CASSLGTNTYNEQFF
TRBJ2-1 | TRBV5-1 | - | - | TGCGCCAGCAGCTTAGGGGGGGGTGACAATGAGCAGTTCTTC | CASSLGGGDNEQFF
TRBJ2-5 | TRBV4-1 | - | - | TGCGCCAGCAGCCAAGGCAGGGTACGGGAGACCCAGTACTTC | CASSQGRVRETQYF
TRBJ1-1 | TRBV29-1 | - | few | TGCAGCGGCAGAGAGGGGGGGACTGAAGCTTTCTTT | CSGREGGTEAFF
TRBJ2-3 | TRBV9 | TRBD2 | - | TGTGCCAGCAGCGTGACTAGCGGGGGTTTCACAGATACGCAGTATTTT | CASSVTSGGFTDTQYF
TRBJ1-4 | TRBV11-1 | - | - | TGTGCCAGCAGCCCCAGACAGGCGACGAATGAAAAACTGTTTTTT | CASSPRQATNEKLFF
TRBJ2-5 | TRBV30 | - | - | TGTGCCTGGATGGCGACACTAGCCCCCCAAGAGACCCAGTACTTC | CAWMATLAPQETQYF
TRBJ2-1 | TRBV5-4 | TRBD1 | - | TGTGCCAGCAGCGACAGGGGCTCCTACAATGAGCAGTTCTTC | CASSDRGSYNEQFF
TRBJ2-5 | TRBV4-1 | - | - | TGCGCCAGCAGCCAAGACTTAGAGACCCAGTACTTC | CASSQDLETQYF
TRBJ2-3 | TRBV29-1 | TRBD2 | - | TGCAGCGTCACCGGGACTAGCGGGGCGGGCACAGATACGCAGTATTTT | CSVTGTSGAGTDTQYF
TRBJ2-5 | TRBV7-2 | - | - | TGTGCCAGCAGTTACCAGGGGGGAGAGACCCAGTACTTC | CASSYQGGETQYF
TRBJ1-5 | TRBV7-9 | - | - | TGTTCCAGCAGCGCAGACGGAGGTGTCCAGCATTTT | CSSSADGGVQHF
TRBJ1-1 | TRBV4-3 | - | - | TGCGCCAGCAGCCAAGATGGGCAGGGCTACACTGAAGCTTTCTTT | CASSQDGQGYTEAFF
TRBJ1-2 | TRBV7-2 | - | once | TGTGCCAGCAGCTTAGACGGGTCGGGGTATGGCTACACCTTC | CASSLDGSGYGYTF
TRBJ1-5 | TRBV9 | - | once | TGTGCCAGCAGCCCCCCCCCGGGGGATGGAAATCAGCCCCAGCATTTT | CASSPPPGDGNQPQHF
TRBJ2-6 | TRBV11-3 | TRBD2 | once | TGTGCCAGCAGCCCTGGGGCGGGACTAGCGGGGGACTCTGGGGCCAACGTCCTGACTTTC | CASSPGAGLAGDSGANVLTF
TRBJ1-1 | TRBV5-1 | TRBD1 | - | TGCGCCAGCAGCCCGGAACTACCTGGACAGGCTGAAGCTTTCTTT | CASSPELPGQAEAFF
TRBJ2-3 | TRBV4-2 | - | - | TGTGCCAGCAGCCAAGATCGGGGCGGGGATTCAGATACGCAGTATTTT | CASSQDRGGDSDTQYF
TRBJ2-7 | TRBV5-6 | TRBD2 | few | TGTGCCAGCAGCCTCGGGGGGGCAGGGTACGAGCAGTACTTC | CASSLGGAGYEQYF
TRBJ1-2 | TRBV14 | - | - | TGTGCCAGCAGCCAAGACCTAGCGGGGAACTATGGCTACACCTTC | CASSQDLAGNYGYTF
TRBJ2-4 | TRBV6-1 | - | - | TGTGCCAGCAGCAGCGAGACAGTAGCCAAAAACATTCAGTACTTC | CASSSETVAKNIQYF
TRBJ2-7 | TRBV5-5 | TRBD2 | few | TGTGCCAGCAGTATGACTAGCGGGTTCTCCTACGAGCAGTACTTC | CASSMTSGFSYEQYF
TRBJ2-2 | TRBV5-4 | TRBD1 | few | TGTGCCAGCAGCCTTGACAGGGGGCAACTCACCGGGGAGCTGTTTTTT | CASSLDRGQLTGELFF
TRBJ1-3 | TRBV13 | - | - | TGTGCCAGCAGCCCCTACAGGACAGACGGAAACACCATATATTTT | CASSPYRTDGNTIYF
TRBJ2-7 | TRBV6-4 | TRBD1 | - | TGTGCCAGCAGTGCCCAGGGGGCAGGGCAGAACGAGCAGTACTTC | CASSAQGAGQNEQYF
TRBJ2-4 | TRBV4-3 | TRBD1 | once | TGCGCCAGCAGCCTGTCCGGACAGGGAAACATTCAGTACTTC | CASSLSGQGNIQYF
TRBJ1-1 | TRBV29-1 | - | - | TGCAGCTCCATTCGCCCGGGGAACACTGAAGCTTTCTTT | CSSIRPGNTEAFF
TRBJ2-1 | TRBV6-5 | TRBD2 | - | TGTGCCAGCAGTTCTAATAGCGGGAGGTCATACAATGAGCAGTTCTTC | CASSSNSGRSYNEQFF
TRBJ1-2 | TRBV7-9 | - | few | TGTGCCAGCAGCCCAACAGGGAACTATGGCTACACCTTC | CASSPTGNYGYTF
TRBJ2-1 | TRBV29-1 | TRBD1 | few | TGCAGCGGGGGGGACAGGGGGGTCACGGGCGACAATGAGCAGTTCTTC | CSGGDRGVTGDNEQFF
TRBJ2-1 | TRBV7-3 | - | - | TGTGCCAGCAGCTTAATCCCGACTAACTCCTACAATGAGCAGTTCTTC | CASSLIPTNSYNEQFF